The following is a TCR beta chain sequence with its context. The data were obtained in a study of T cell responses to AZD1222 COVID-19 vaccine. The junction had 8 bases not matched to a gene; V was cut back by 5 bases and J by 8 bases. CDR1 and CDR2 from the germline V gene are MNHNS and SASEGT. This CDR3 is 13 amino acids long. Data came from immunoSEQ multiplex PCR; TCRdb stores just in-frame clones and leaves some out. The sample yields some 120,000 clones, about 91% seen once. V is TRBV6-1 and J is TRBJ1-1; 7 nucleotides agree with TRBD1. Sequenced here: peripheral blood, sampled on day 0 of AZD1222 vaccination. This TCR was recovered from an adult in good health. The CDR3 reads CASSWPATGEAFF. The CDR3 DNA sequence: TGTGCCAGCAGTTGGCCTGCGACAGGGGAAGCTTTCTTT.